These T cell receptor beta chains were read from a single sample in a study of T cells in Graves' hyperthyroidism and ophthalmopathy. From the multiplex PCR reads, TCRdb called clonotypes with MiXCR, one entry per CDR3 protein. The table lists hundreds of thousands of distinct CDR3 sequences, 40% to 55% of them singletons. The source material was peripheral blood or thyroid tissue (not recorded which). These receptor sequences come from a woman in her late teens or twenties with Graves' hyperthyroidism. The CDR3 runs from the conserved cysteine through the conserved F or W. D genes are given only for firm matches. Clone size, where shown, is once, few, many, or a class for clones that have expanded.

TRBV24-1	TRBJ2-5	NA	many	TGTGCCACCGCGGACAACTGGTACCAAGAGACCCAGTACTTC	CATADNWYQETQYF
TRBV9	TRBJ2-5	NA	few	TGTGCCAGCAGCGCATTTGGGGGATCTCAGACCCAGTACTTC	CASSAFGGSQTQYF
TRBV7-3	TRBJ1-1	NA	NA	TGTGCCAGCAGCTTTAGCGGGAGCGGGGCTTTCTTT	CASSFSGSGAFF
TRBV10-3	TRBJ1-2	NA	NA	TGTGCCAGCAGGTCCAGGGCAGGCTATGGCTACACCTTC	CASRSRAGYGYTF
TRBV6-6	TRBJ1-5	NA	many	TGTGCCAGCAGTTACTCGTACCAGCCCCAGCATTTT	CASSYSYQPQHF
TRBV2	TRBJ1-3	TRBD1	many	TGTGCCAGAGGACAGGGCTCTGGAAACACCATATATTTT	CARGQGSGNTIYF
TRBV2	TRBJ2-7	TRBD1	many	TGTGCCAGCAGTTACGGACAGGGGGCTTACGAGCAGTACTTC	CASSYGQGAYEQYF
TRBV10-3	TRBJ1-1	NA	NA	TGTGCCGTCAGGGAGGACACTGAAGCTTTCTTT	CAVREDTEAFF
TRBV7-9	TRBJ1-6	NA	few	TGTGCCAGCAGCTTAAATAGTCTGAGGGCTGAAGGCCTCCACTTT	CASSLNSLRAEGLHF
TRBV15	TRBJ2-6	NA	NA	TGTGCCACCAGCAGCCCTTCCATGGGAATAGGGAGCTCTGGGGCCAACGTCCTGACTTTC	CATSSPSMGIGSSGANVLTF
TRBV29-1	TRBJ1-3	NA	many	TGCAGCGTTGTTGGGACATCGGGGGGAAACACCATATATTTT	CSVVGTSGGNTIYF
TRBV10-3	TRBJ2-7	TRBD1	NA	TGTGCCATCGAGGACAGGGGCTACGAGCAGTACTTC	CAIEDRGYEQYF
TRBV12-3/TRBV12-4	TRBJ1-1	TRBD1	NA	TGTGCCAGCAGTGCAAGGACAGGGGACACTGAAGCTTTCTTT	CASSARTGDTEAFF
TRBV7-6	TRBJ2-3	TRBD2	NA	TGTGCCAGCAGTTTGGAGGGCCAGCGGGGGAGAGATACGCAGTATTTC	CASSLEGQRGRDTQYF
TRBV20-1	TRBJ2-6	NA	NA	TGCAGTGCTAGGAAGGACGGTGGGGCCAACGTCCTGACTTTC	CSARKDGGANVLTF
TRBV29-1	TRBJ2-5	TRBD1	many	TGCAGCGTTGAAGGAGGGGGCGCAGAGACCCAGTACTTC	CSVEGGGAETQYF
TRBV2	TRBJ1-1	NA	NA	TGTGCCAGCAAAGGCGGGTTTCAAGCTTTCTTT	CASKGGFQAFF
TRBV27	TRBJ1-3	TRBD1	few	TGTGCCAGCAGTCCAGGGACAGGGGGCGCAGGAAACACCATATATTTT	CASSPGTGGAGNTIYF
TRBV7-9	TRBJ2-7	NA	NA	TGTGCCAGCAGCTTACCCTCCCGGGGGGAGCAGTACTTC	CASSLPSRGEQYF
TRBV6-5	TRBJ1-4	NA	NA	TGTGCCAGCACCGCCTGGACTACAACTAATGAAAAACTGTTTTTT	CASTAWTTTNEKLFF
TRBV2	TRBJ2-7	NA	NA	TGTGCCAGCAGTGTTATGGGGGCCGACGAGCAGTACTTC	CASSVMGADEQYF
TRBV15	TRBJ1-6	NA	NA	TGTGCCACCAGCAGAGATGTGGGGGCTGTTGAGTCACCCCTCCACTTT	CATSRDVGAVESPLHF
TRBV11-2	TRBJ1-2	TRBD1	NA	TGTGCCAGCAGCTCCTACAGGGGAGTCGGCTACACCTTC	CASSSYRGVGYTF
TRBV5-4	TRBJ1-2	NA	NA	TGTGCCAGCAGCTTTGCCGGCGGCTATGGCTACACCTTC	CASSFAGGYGYTF
TRBV5-1	TRBJ2-7	TRBD2	NA	TGCGCCAGCAGCTTAGGCTTCGCTAGCGGGGACTACGAGCAGTACTTC	CASSLGFASGDYEQYF
TRBV6-6	TRBJ2-5	NA	NA	TGTGCCAGCAGTTACAGGGATGGAAAGGAGACCCAGTACTTC	CASSYRDGKETQYF
TRBV9	TRBJ1-2	TRBD1	NA	TGTGCCAGCAGCTTGGCGGCAAGGGGGCCCGATGGCTACACCTTC	CASSLAARGPDGYTF
TRBV5-1	TRBJ2-5	TRBD2	NA	TGCGCCAGCAGCTTCCGGACTAGCGGGAGCTTAGAGACCCAGTACTTC	CASSFRTSGSLETQYF
TRBV29-1	TRBJ1-5	TRBD1	NA	TGCAGCGTCCGCAGTAGACAGGGGGGGTTTAGGATGCCCCAGCATTTT	CSVRSRQGGFRMPQHF
TRBV24-1	TRBJ1-5	NA	many	TGTGCCACCAGTGATTTGAGAGACAGTAGCAATCAGCCCCAGCATTTT	CATSDLRDSSNQPQHF
TRBV12-3/TRBV12-4	TRBJ2-7	TRBD2	NA	TGTGCCAGCAGTTTTGGACTAGCGGGAGCGGGAAAACTGGACGAGCAGTACTTC	CASSFGLAGAGKLDEQYF
TRBV7-8	TRBJ2-7	NA	NA	TGTGCCAGCAGACCCACTAGCTTCTCCTACGAGCAGTACTTC	CASRPTSFSYEQYF
TRBV7-3	TRBJ1-2	TRBD1	NA	TGTGCCAGCAGCTTGCAAGCGGGACAGGGGTTAAGCTACACCTTC	CASSLQAGQGLSYTF
TRBV7-2	TRBJ2-5	NA	NA	TGTGCCAGCTCACCACGCACGCAACAGGAGACCCAGTACTTC	CASSPRTQQETQYF
TRBV20-1	TRBJ2-5	NA	NA	TGCAGTGCAGGCCACCGCCGGCCGGAGACCCAGTACTTC	CSAGHRRPETQYF
TRBV24-1	TRBJ2-5	TRBD2	NA	TGTGCCACTAGCGGGGGCGGGGGGGAGACCCAGTACTTC	CATSGGGGETQYF
TRBV2	TRBJ1-5	NA	many	TGTGCCAGCAGTCTGAACAATCAGCCCCAGCATTTT	CASSLNNQPQHF
TRBV7-9	TRBJ1-2	NA	NA	TGTGCCAGCAGCCTAACAGGGTACCTCTATGGCTACACCTTC	CASSLTGYLYGYTF
TRBV7-2	TRBJ1-1	NA	NA	TGTGCCAGCAGCTTAGATCACCTGACTGAAGCTTTCTTT	CASSLDHLTEAFF
TRBV2	TRBJ1-2	NA	NA	TGTGCCGCGGGAGGGAGCTATGGCTACACCTTC	CAAGGSYGYTF
TRBV10-2	TRBJ1-5	NA	NA	TGCGCCAGCAGTGAGTCGCGGGGATATAGCAATCAGCCCCAGCATTTT	CASSESRGYSNQPQHF
TRBV10-3	TRBJ1-1	NA	NA	TGTGCCATCAGTGAGTCGTCGGAGGCCGCAGGGGCTGAAGCTTTCTTT	CAISESSEAAGAEAFF
TRBV25-1	TRBJ1-2	NA	NA	TGTGCTAGAGATACCAGGTTCTATGGCTACACCTTC	CARDTRFYGYTF
TRBV7-2	TRBJ2-7	NA	NA	TGTGCCAGAACCAATGGGGGCGAGTACGAGCAGTACTTC	CARTNGGEYEQYF
TRBV7-2	TRBJ2-7	NA	NA	TGTGCCAGCAGCTTAGGGGTGGAACCGCTGATCTACGAGCAGTACTTC	CASSLGVEPLIYEQYF
TRBV20-1	TRBJ2-5	TRBD1	NA	TGCAGTGCTAGAGGATCCGACAGGGTGACGACCCAGTACTTC	CSARGSDRVTTQYF
TRBV7-9	TRBJ1-5	NA	few	TGTGCCAGCAGCACTTTAGATAGCAATCAGCCCCAGCATTTT	CASSTLDSNQPQHF
TRBV15	TRBJ1-1	TRBD1	NA	TGTGCCACCAGCAGAGAGGCTATCGACAGGGTGAGCCCTGAAGCTTTCTTT	CATSREAIDRVSPEAFF
TRBV7-9	TRBJ2-7	NA	many	TGTGCCACCCAAGCAAGCTCCTACGAGCAGTACTTC	CATQASSYEQYF
TRBV29-1	TRBJ1-2	TRBD1	NA	TGCAGCGCAGCCGGGACAGGGTCCAGCTATGGCTACACCTTC	CSAAGTGSSYGYTF
TRBV2	TRBJ2-5	NA	NA	TGTGCCAGCCCTCAAGGCCAAGAGACCCAGTACTTC	CASPQGQETQYF
TRBV2	TRBJ2-5	NA	NA	TGTGCCAGCAGGAATTCGGGTGAGATCCCGGAGACCCAGTACTTC	CASRNSGEIPETQYF
TRBV12-5	TRBJ1-3	NA	NA	TGTGCTAGTGGTTTGGTACTGGACCGTTTACGTGGAAACACCATATATTTT	CASGLVLDRLRGNTIYF